Below, 28 T cell receptor beta chains from the same sample are listed, as sequenced in a study of blood T cell repertoires in COVID-19. Data came from immunoSEQ multiplex PCR; TCRdb stores just in-frame clones and leaves some out. The table has under 250,000 clones, about nine tenths seen once. Sequencing input: peripheral blood. Receptor source: a man aged 55-75 years with acute or convalescent COVID-19.

This clone was seen just once. The chain recombines TRBV5-1 with TRBJ2-7, with D possibly TRBD1 on 6 matching bases. The CDR3 runs 15 residues. V was clipped by 6 bases and J by 2 bases, with 18 bases between them. Germline V gene sequence: CDR1 SGHRS, CDR2 YFSETQ. Written as DNA, the CDR3 is TGCGCCAGCACCCTAACAGGCAGGGGCGCCTACGAGCAGTACTTC. This encodes CASTLTGRGAYEQYF.

The chain joins TRBV14 to TRBJ1-2, with D perhaps matching TRBD1 (6 bases). Germline assignment: CDR1 SGHDN and CDR2 FVKESK. The CDR3 runs to 15 residues. V was cut by 0 bases and J by 4 bases, with 12 bases left in between. As DNA, the CDR3 is TGTGCCAGCAGCCAAGATGGGGGCAGTCCCTATGGCTACACCTTC. Translating it yields CASSQDGGSPYGYTF. The entire variable domain, with the rest obtained from reference TRBV14 and TRBJ1-2, is as follows: EAGVTQFPSHSVIEKGQTVTLRCDPISGHDNLYWYRRVMGKEIKFLLHFVKESKQDESGMPNNRFLAERTGGTYSTLKVQPAELEDSGVYFCASSQDGGSPYGYTFGSGTRLTVV.

The chain employs TRBV29-1 and TRBJ1-2; D gene uncertain. The CDR3 consists of 11 residues. The germline V gene has CDR1 SQVTM and CDR2 ANQGSEA. V was clipped by 6 bases and J by 6 bases, with 11 bases between them. The CDR3 loop is CSVKNPDGYTF. CDR3 DNA sequence: TGCAGCGTGAAGAATCCAGATGGCTACACCTTC.

V gene TRBV9 combines with J gene TRBJ1-2, with 8 bases aligning to TRBD1. CDR1 and CDR2 (germline): SGDLS, YYNGEE. The CDR3 has 14 amino acids. The J segment lost 3 bases and the V segment lost 6 bases, leaving 7 bases of the junction unmatched. The CDR3 nucleotides read TGTGCCAGCACCCCCCGACAGGGGTACTATGGCTACACCTTC. Translation gives CASTPRQGYYGYTF.

This chain uses TRBV11-2 with TRBJ1-1; perhaps TRBD1 as D (6 bases). The germline CDR1 and CDR2 sequences are SGHAT and FQNNGV. This CDR3 has 16 amino acids. Trimming took 1 base from V and 1 from J, leaving 13 bases between them. As DNA, the CDR3 is TGTGCCAGCAGCTTAGCTACGTCCAGGGGGAACACTGAAGCTTTCTTT. Protein product: CASSLATSRGNTEAFF. Using reference TRBV11-2 and TRBJ1-1 for the parts outside the CDR3, the full variable domain is EAGVAQSPRYKIIEKRQSVAFWCNPISGHATLYWYQQILGQGPKLLIQFQNNGVVDDSQLPKDRFSAERLKGVDSTLKIQPAKLEDSAVYLCASSLATSRGNTEAFFGQGTRLTVV.

This clone was counted once. The gene calls are TRBV29-1 and TRBJ2-7; 8 nucleotides match TRBD2. With V trimmed by 6 bases and J by 2 bases, 6 bases remained unmatched. CDR1 is SQVTM, CDR2 ANQGSEA, per germline. The CDR3 loop spans 13 amino acids. The CDR3 spells CSVPGLGTYEQYF. CDR3 coding DNA: TGCAGCGTCCCGGGACTAGGGACCTACGAGCAGTACTTC.

This clone was counted once. The CDR3: CASSRRDRGQETQYF. CDR3 DNA: TGTGCCAGTAGTCGCCGGGACAGGGGACAAGAGACCCAGTACTTC. The chain combines TRBV19 with TRBJ2-5; 10 bases align to TRBD1. Germline loops: CDR1 LNHDA, CDR2 SQIVND (reference sequence). The V and J ends lost 5 bases and 2 bases, in that order; junction bases with no gene match: 5. The length of the CDR3 is 15 residues.

The chain uses TRBV5-8 and TRBJ2-7, with D possibly matching TRBD2 (5 bases). The CDR3 runs 15 residues. The V gene's germline CDR1 is SGHTS and CDR2 YDEGEE. The germline V and J ends were trimmed by 2 bases and 7 bases, with 19 bases remaining between them. Here the CDR3 reads CASSLQGSPRGEQYF. As DNA, the CDR3 is TGTGCCAGCAGCTTACAAGGGAGTCCCCGTGGGGAGCAGTACTTC.

To note about this clone: The junction differs from germline at one of its ends, possibly a read error. The rearrangement links TRBV7-7 to TRBJ2-5; 9 positions match TRBD2. The germline CDR1 and CDR2 sequences are SSHAT and FNYEAQ (reference sequence). The CDR3 is 15 amino acids. CDR3: CASSLAGAEQETQYF. Here the CDR3 DNA reads TGTGCTAGCAGCTTAGCGGGGGCAGAACAAGAGACCCAGTACTTC.

The chain combines TRBV28 with TRBJ2-2, with TRBD1 as a possible D gene (6 bases). Deletions cut 2 bases from V and 4 bases from J, with 17 bases between. CDR3 length: 17 residues. The germline CDR1 and CDR2 sequences are MDHEN and SYDVKM. CDR3 protein: CASSLRLAGAGTGELFF. The DNA for the CDR3 is TGTGCCAGCAGTTTAAGGTTGGCAGGGGCTGGCACCGGGGAGCTGTTTTTT. Combining the CDR3 with reference TRBV28 and TRBJ2-2 gives the whole variable domain DVKVTQSSRYLVKRTGEKVFLECVQDMDHENMFWYRQDPGLGLRLIYFSYDVKMKEKGDIPEGYSVSREKKERFSLILESASTNQTSMYLCASSLRLAGAGTGELFFGEGSRLTVL.

The chain carries TRBV6-5 and TRBJ2-3; D remains ambiguous. Trimming shortened V by 0 bases and J by 7 bases, and 8 bases separated the two germline ends. Per the germline V gene, CDR1 is MNHEY and CDR2 is SVGAGI. This CDR3 is built from 13 residues. DNA of the CDR3: TGTGCCAGCAGTTACTCGGGCCAAAATACGCAGTATTTT. Encoded protein: CASSYSGQNTQYF.

The J gene is TRBJ2-7, the V gene TRBV30; possible D gene TRBD2, 6 bases. The CDR3 contains 14 residues. V gave up 8 bases and J gave up 2 bases, with 19 bases separating them. Per the germline V gene, CDR1 is GTSNPN and CDR2 is SVGIG (reference sequence). CDR3 amino acids: CAGKYGGTTYEQYF. CDR3 in DNA: TGTGCCGGTAAATATGGAGGGACCACCTACGAGCAGTACTTC.

The CDR3 here is CASSYSGTGSEKLFF. In nucleotides, the CDR3 is TGTGCCAGCAGTTACTCAGGGACAGGGAGTGAAAAACTGTTTTTT. V and J are TRBV6-5 and TRBJ1-4; 9 bases match TRBD1. V dropped 0 bases and J dropped 7; count of bases not matched to a gene: 3. This CDR3 region has 15 residues. CDR1 MNHEY and CDR2 SVGAGI come from the germline V gene.

This clone was detected only a few times. The CDR3 region has the DNA TGTGCCAGCAGTTCGGGGAGCTGGCGGGAGACCCAGTACTTC. The encoded protein is CASSSGSWRETQYF. The chain couples TRBV5-5 to TRBJ2-5; D perhaps matches TRBD2 (5 bases). The V end was cut by 5 bases, the J end by 5 bases, with 16 bases between. The germline CDR1 and CDR2 sequences are SGHKS and YYEKEE (reference sequence). CDR3 length: 14 amino acids. Together with reference TRBV5-5 and TRBJ2-5, the CDR3 gives the full variable domain: DAGVTQSPTHLIKTRGQQVTLRCSPISGHKSVSWYQQVLGQGPQFIFQYYEKEERGRGNFPDRFSARQFPNYSSELNVNALLLGDSALYLCASSSGSWRETQYFGPGTRLLVL.

V gene TRBV9 combines with J gene TRBJ2-2, with D possibly TRBD2 on 7 matching bases. This CDR3 is built from 17 residues. Trimming took off 4 bases at V and 0 bases at J, with 16 bases between the two ends. In germline, CDR1 is SGDLS, CDR2 YYNGEE. For the CDR3, the DNA is TGTGCCAGCAGCCCAGGGGAGGGACCGACGAACACCGGGGAGCTGTTTTTT. This gives the protein CASSPGEGPTNTGELFF.

This clone was recorded once. CDR3 nucleotides: TGTGCCAGCAGTTCCGGGGTTGGCTATGGCTACACCTTC. As protein: CASSSGVGYGYTF. The rearrangement uses TRBV28 and TRBJ1-2; no clear D. The V gene lost 4 bases and the J gene lost 4 bases, with 10 bases spanning the gap. Germline CDR1 and CDR2: MDHEN and SYDVKM. This CDR3 region has 13 residues.

This sequence joins TRBV7-2 and TRBJ2-2, with D possibly matching TRBD2 (6 bases). This CDR3 has 16 residues. Deletions cut 5 bases from V and 0 bases from J, with 13 bases between. CDR1 is SGHTA, CDR2 FQGNSA, per germline. The CDR3 DNA reads TGTGCCAGCAGCCCGCGGGGTAGCGCGAACACCGGGGAGCTGTTTTTT. Its protein product is CASSPRGSANTGELFF.

The chain carries TRBV5-6 and TRBJ2-7; D gene ambiguous. The V gene lost 4 bases and the J gene lost 3 bases, with 8 bases spanning the gap. Germline CDR1 reads SGHDT; CDR2 reads YYEEEE. There are 12 residues in the CDR3. Written as DNA, the CDR3 is TGTGCCAGCAGCCTGTTAAACTACGAGCAGTACTTC. It yields the protein CASSLLNYEQYF.

The V gene is TRBV11-3, the J gene TRBJ2-3; 13 positions agree with TRBD2. Germline V gene data show CDR1 as SGHNT and CDR2 as YENEEA. The CDR3 has 18 amino acids. The trim removed 3 bases at V and 3 bases at J, leaving 9 bases unmatched. CDR3 sequence (DNA): TGTGCCAGCAGCTTTGAAGGACTAGCGGGAGATGGAACAGATACGCAGTATTTT. It specifies CASSFEGLAGDGTDTQYF.

This rearrangement joins TRBV9 to TRBJ2-7, with a possible D match to TRBD2 (6 bases). Germline CDR1 SGDLS, CDR2 YYNGEE. V was clipped by 1 base and J by 4 bases, with 12 bases between them. The length of the CDR3 is 14 residues. CDR3 residues: CASSVRAGQYEQYF. DNA of the CDR3: TGTGCCAGCAGCGTACGGGCGGGGCAGTACGAGCAGTACTTC.

Of note for this clone: The identical CDR3 is also encoded by other nucleotide sequences in the sample. The chain carries TRBV28 and TRBJ1-3; 7 bases are shared with TRBD1. V shed 2 bases and J 0 bases; nucleotides not matched to a gene: 4. The CDR3 extends over 16 amino acids. The germline gives CDR1 MDHEN, CDR2 SYDVKM. Written as DNA, the CDR3 is TGTGCCAGCAGTTTAAGGACAGGCAGCTCTGGAAACACCATATATTTT. This gives the protein CASSLRTGSSGNTIYF. Full variable domain (rest looked up from reference TRBV28 and TRBJ1-3): DVKVTQSSRYLVKRTGEKVFLECVQDMDHENMFWYRQDPGLGLRLIYFSYDVKMKEKGDIPEGYSVSREKKERFSLILESASTNQTSMYLCASSLRTGSSGNTIYFGEGSWLTVV.

The CDR3 DNA sequence: TGTGCCAGTAGCCAAGCTGACGGGTATAGCAATCAGCCCCAGCATTTT. This encodes CASSQADGYSNQPQHF. V gene TRBV19 combines with J gene TRBJ1-5; D unresolved. V lost 6 bases to trimming and J lost 0 bases, with 15 bases between them. Germline assignment: CDR1 LNHDA and CDR2 SQIVND (reference sequence). The CDR3 loop spans 16 amino acids.

The rearrangement links TRBV29-1 to TRBJ2-7; 8 bases align to TRBD2. Germline CDR1 and CDR2: SQVTM and ANQGSEA. CDR3 length: 11 amino acids. V was pared by 5 bases and J by 4 bases, with 1 base of the junction left unmatched. The DNA for the CDR3 is TGCAGCGTTACTAGCGGATACGAGCAGTACTTC. This gives the protein CSVTSGYEQYF.

V gene TRBV5-4 combines with J gene TRBJ1-1, with a tentative D call TRBD1 (6 bases). V shed 0 bases and J shed 6 bases, with 18 bases lying between them. Germline CDR1 SGHNT, CDR2 YYREEE (reference sequence). CDR3 length equals 16 residues. The CDR3 spells CASSLEAGARGSEAFF. CDR3 bases: TGTGCCAGCAGCTTGGAGGCGGGGGCGAGAGGGTCTGAAGCTTTCTTT.

In its sample, this clone was seen once. V usage is TRBV7-8 and J usage is TRBJ2-3; 8 bases line up with TRBD1. Trimming removed 1 base from V and 3 bases from J; junction bases left unmatched: 12. Germline V lookup: CDR1 SGHVS, CDR2 FQNEAQ. The CDR3 extends over 18 amino acids. CDR3 amino acids: CASSLGQGALLKTDTQYF. The CDR3 nucleotides read TGTGCCAGCAGCTTAGGCCAGGGGGCGCTCCTAAAGACAGATACGCAGTATTTT.

The V gene is TRBV7-2, the J gene TRBJ1-4; tentative D call: TRBD1 (6 bases). This CDR3 region has 16 residues. Trimming took off 5 bases at V and 5 bases at J, with 18 bases between the two ends. Germline-derived CDR1 and CDR2 are SGHTA and FQGNSA. This CDR3 is CASSPRRGGINEKLFF. The CDR3 DNA is TGTGCCAGCAGCCCCAGGAGGGGGGGGATAAATGAAAAACTGTTTTTT.

The rearrangement joins TRBV11-3 to TRBJ2-1; TRBD2 aligns across 11 bases. Trimming at V came to 0 bases and at J to 4 bases, leaving 2 bases not matched to a gene. This CDR3 comprises 16 residues. Germline V gene data show CDR1 as SGHNT and CDR2 as YENEEA. CDR3 nucleotides: TGTGCCAGCAGCTTAGAGGGACTAGCGGCATACAATGAGCAGTTCTTC. Its protein is CASSLEGLAAYNEQFF.

This clone appeared once. The chain combines TRBV3-1 (or the pseudogene TRBV3-2) with TRBJ1-2; D ambiguous. The CDR3 has 18 residues. Between the trimmed V and J ends, which lost 3 bases and 5 bases, there was a span of 25 bases. The V gene's germline CDR1 is LGHDT and CDR2 YNNKEL (reference sequence). The CDR3 reads CASSQRRGSTRAHYGYTF. For the CDR3, the DNA is TGTGCCAGCAGCCAGAGGAGAGGCTCAACGCGAGCCCATTATGGCTACACCTTC.